A single count supports the clone carrying this T cell receptor beta chain. These data belong to a study of blood T cell repertoires in COVID-19. Across the study: Acute-phase and convalescent COVID-19 samples originated in the United States, Italy and Spain. The analysed material was cDNA or gDNA that came from T cells, B-cell-depleted T cells, or PBMCs.

This CDR3 contains 15 residues. Germline V gives CDR1 SEHNR, CDR2 FQNEAQ (reference sequence). V lost 6 bases, J lost 5 bases, and 8 bases stayed unmatched. In the study's own analysis: Amplification with reference gene primers provided the estimates of nucleated cell counts. Repertoires were generated with immunoSEQ multiplex PCR, while TCRdb's copy carries only in-frame clones and drops some. That table furnishes V, J and clone size, whereas the DNA furnished D and trimming. The top ten hold roughly 8% of the sample, which has around 140,000 clones, roughly 79% seen once. The clonotype was recovered from a human donor in a cohort sampled during active COVID-19. V usage is TRBV7-9 and J usage is TRBJ2-5, with TRBD1 matching 11 bases. Sequencing was carried out using peripheral blood. The chain's CDR3 is CASSRTGGTEETQYF. The CDR3 region has the DNA TGTGCCAGCAGTCGGACAGGGGGCACGGAGGAGACCCAGTACTTC.